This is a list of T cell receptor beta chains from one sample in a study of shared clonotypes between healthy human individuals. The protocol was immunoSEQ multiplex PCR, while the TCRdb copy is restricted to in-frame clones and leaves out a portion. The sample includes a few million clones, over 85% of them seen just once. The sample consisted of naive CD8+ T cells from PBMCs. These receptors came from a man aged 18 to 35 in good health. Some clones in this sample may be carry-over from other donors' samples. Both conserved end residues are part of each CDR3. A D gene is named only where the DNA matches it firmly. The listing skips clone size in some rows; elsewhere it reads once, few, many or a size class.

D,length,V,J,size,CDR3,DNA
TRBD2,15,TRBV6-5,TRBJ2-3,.,CASTLLAGSTDTQYF,TGTGCCAGCACCCTATTAGCGGGTAGCACAGATACGCAGTATTTT
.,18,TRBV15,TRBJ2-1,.,CATSRDALFRRSGNEQFF,TGTGCCACCAGCAGGGACGCCCTTTTTCGGAGAAGCGGGAATGAGCAGTTCTTC
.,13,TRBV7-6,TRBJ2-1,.,CASSLGRANEQFF,TGTGCCAGCAGCTTAGGCAGGGCCAATGAGCAGTTCTTC
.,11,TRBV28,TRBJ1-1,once,CASSYGQEAFF,TGTGCCAGCAGTTATGGACAGGAAGCTTTCTTT
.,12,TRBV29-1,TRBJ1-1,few,CSVTGLNTEAFF,TGCAGCGTAACAGGCCTGAACACTGAAGCTTTCTTT
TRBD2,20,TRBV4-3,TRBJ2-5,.,CASSQGTSGLAAMYQETQYF,TGCGCCAGCAGCCAAGGAACGTCAGGGCTAGCGGCCATGTACCAAGAGACCCAGTACTTC
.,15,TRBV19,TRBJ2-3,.,CASSPFRGLTDTQYF,TGTGCCAGTAGTCCTTTTCGGGGCCTCACAGATACGCAGTATTTT
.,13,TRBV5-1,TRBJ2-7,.,CASSLLSSDEQYF,TGCGCCAGCAGCTTGTTGAGTTCCGACGAGCAGTACTTC
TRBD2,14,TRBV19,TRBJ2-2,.,CATFSGRYTGELFF,TGTGCCACGTTCAGCGGGAGGTACACCGGGGAGCTGTTTTTT
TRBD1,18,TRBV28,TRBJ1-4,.,CASRGNRGRALSHEKLFF,TGTGCCAGCAGGGGAAACAGGGGGCGAGCTCTATCTCATGAAAAACTGTTTTTT
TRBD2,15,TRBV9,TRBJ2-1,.,CASSPSGTSYNEQFF,TGTGCCAGCAGCCCATCCGGGACTAGCTACAATGAGCAGTTCTTC
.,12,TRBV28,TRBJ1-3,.,CASSLGENTIYF,TGTGCCAGCAGTTTAGGGGAAAACACCATATATTTT
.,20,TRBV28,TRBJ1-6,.,CASSLSPFLSSEGYNSPLHF,TGTGCCAGCAGTTTATCACCTTTCCTTTCTTCCGAAGGGTATAATTCACCCCTCCACTTT
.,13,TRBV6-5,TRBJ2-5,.,CASSYTRVETQYF,TGTGCCAGCAGTTACACCAGGGTTGAGACCCAGTACTTC
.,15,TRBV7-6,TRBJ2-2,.,CASSLQRSYTGELFF,TGTGCCAGCAGCTTACAGCGGAGTTACACCGGGGAGCTGTTTTTT
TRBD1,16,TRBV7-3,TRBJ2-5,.,CASSSWTGPRVGTQYF,TGTGCCAGCAGCTCATGGACAGGCCCGAGGGTAGGGACCCAGTACTTC
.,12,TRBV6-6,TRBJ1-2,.,CASSYRAGPYTF,TGTGCCAGCAGTTACAGGGCGGGTCCCTACACCTTC
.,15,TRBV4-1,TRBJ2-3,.,CASSQVVLQTDTQYF,TGCGCCAGCAGCCAAGTTGTGCTGCAAACAGATACGCAGTATTTT
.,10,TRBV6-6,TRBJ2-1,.,CASGGDEQFF,TGTGCCAGCGGGGGCGATGAGCAGTTCTTC
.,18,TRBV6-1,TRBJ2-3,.,CASSEPKQRPVPTDTQYF,TGTGCCAGCAGTGAGCCCAAGCAAAGACCGGTACCCACAGATACGCAGTATTTT
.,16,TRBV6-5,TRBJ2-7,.,CASSYSKVQGGPEQYF,TGTGCCAGCAGTTACTCGAAAGTTCAAGGGGGGCCCGAGCAGTACTTC
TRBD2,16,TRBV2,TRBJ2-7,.,CASSVTSGRILYEQYF,TGTGCCAGCAGTGTGACTAGCGGGAGGATACTGTACGAGCAGTACTTC
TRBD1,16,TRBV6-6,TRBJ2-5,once,CASSPRQGKGSETQYF,TGTGCCAGCAGTCCCCGACAGGGGAAAGGTTCAGAGACCCAGTACTTC
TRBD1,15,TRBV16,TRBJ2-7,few,CASSQSGQENYEQYF,TGTGCCAGCAGCCAATCGGGACAGGAGAACTACGAGCAGTACTTC
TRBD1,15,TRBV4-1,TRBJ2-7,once,CASSQPDTGAYEQYF,TGCGCCAGCAGCCAACCTGACACAGGGGCCTACGAGCAGTACTTC
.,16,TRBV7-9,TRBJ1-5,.,CASSLGDLGGRQPQHF,TGTGCCAGCAGCTTAGGTGATCTGGGGGGCCGGCAGCCCCAGCATTTT
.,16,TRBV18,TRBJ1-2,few,CASSPAEQALNYGYTF,TGTGCCAGCTCCCCTGCGGAACAGGCGCTTAACTATGGCTACACCTTC
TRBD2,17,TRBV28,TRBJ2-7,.,CASSLVLAGGPFGEQYF,TGTGCCAGCAGTTTAGTACTAGCGGGAGGGCCCTTCGGCGAGCAGTACTTC
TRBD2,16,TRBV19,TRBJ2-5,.,CASLPVAGGPQETQYF,TGTGCCAGCCTTCCCGTAGCGGGAGGGCCCCAAGAGACCCAGTACTTC
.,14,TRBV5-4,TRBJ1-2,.,CASRDPGTDYGYTF,TGTGCCAGCAGGGACCCCGGGACGGACTATGGCTACACCTTC
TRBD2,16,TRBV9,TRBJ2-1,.,CASSGIRTSPYNEQFF,TGTGCCAGCAGTGGCATAAGGACTAGCCCCTACAATGAGCAGTTCTTC
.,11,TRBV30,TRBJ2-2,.,CASPGAGELFF,TGTGCCTCACCTGGGGCCGGGGAGCTGTTTTTT
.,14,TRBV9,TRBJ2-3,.,CASSVVAARDTQYF,TGTGCCAGCAGCGTAGTGGCCGCGAGGGATACGCAGTATTTT
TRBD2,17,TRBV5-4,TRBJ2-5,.,CASTPSGEGLGKETQYF,TGTGCCAGCACACCTTCGGGGGAGGGCCTTGGGAAAGAGACCCAGTACTTC
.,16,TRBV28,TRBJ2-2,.,CASSFWGLQGTGELFF,TGTGCCAGCAGTTTTTGGGGGCTTCAGGGCACCGGGGAGCTGTTTTTT
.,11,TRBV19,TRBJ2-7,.,CASSIGHEQYF,TGTGCCAGTAGTATTGGCCACGAGCAGTACTTC
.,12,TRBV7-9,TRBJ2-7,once,CASSLGDYEQYF,TGTGCCAGCAGCTTAGGGGATTACGAGCAGTACTTC
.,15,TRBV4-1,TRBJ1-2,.,CASSQDSSGDYGYTF,TGCGCCAGCAGCCAAGATTCGTCGGGGGACTATGGCTACACCTTC
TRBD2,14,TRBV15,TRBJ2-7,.,CATTAGDLMGEQYF,TGTGCCACCACCGCGGGGGACCTGATGGGCGAGCAGTACTTC
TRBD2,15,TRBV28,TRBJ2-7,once,CASSRLAGPSYEQYF,TGTGCCAGCAGTCGACTAGCGGGGCCCTCCTACGAGCAGTACTTC
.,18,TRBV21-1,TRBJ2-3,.,CASSKGPRAQVITDTQYF,TGTGCCAGCAGCAAAGGACCAAGAGCACAGGTTATCACAGATACGCAGTATTTT
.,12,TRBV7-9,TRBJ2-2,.,CASSLGAGELFF,TGTGCCAGCAGCTTAGGGGCAGGGGAGCTGTTTTTT
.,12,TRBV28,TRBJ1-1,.,CASGWGGTEAFF,TGTGCCAGCGGTTGGGGGGGCACTGAAGCTTTCTTT
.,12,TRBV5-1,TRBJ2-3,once,CASSLTPDTQYF,TGCGCCAGCAGCTTAACACCAGATACGCAGTATTTT
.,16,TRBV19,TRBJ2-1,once,CASSSLSGSSYNEQFF,TGTGCCAGTAGTTCCCTCTCCGGAAGCTCCTACAATGAGCAGTTCTTC
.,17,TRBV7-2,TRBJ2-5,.,CASSLAIFRSYQETQYF,TGTGCCAGCAGCTTAGCGATTTTCAGGAGCTACCAAGAGACCCAGTACTTC
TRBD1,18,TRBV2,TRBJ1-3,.,CASSEEFGQGSSGNTIYF,TGTGCCAGCAGTGAAGAGTTTGGACAGGGGAGCTCTGGAAACACCATATATTTT
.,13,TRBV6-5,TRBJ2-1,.,CASSYGTLNEQFF,TGTGCCAGCAGTTACGGTACTCTCAATGAGCAGTTCTTC